The clone carrying this T cell receptor (beta chain) was seen at least ten times. This CDR3 region has 16 residues. With V trimmed by 1 base and J by 0 bases, 6 bases remained unmatched. The V gene's germline CDR1 is SGHRS and CDR2 YFSETQ. For TCRbeta, the library was prepared with unique molecular identifiers. A single record per CDR3 protein comes from TCRdb applying MiXCR to the PCR reads. The sample carries hundreds of thousands of distinct CDR3 sequences, 12% recorded once. The record originates from a study of T-cell reconstitution after alpha-beta-depleted transplantation in children. Material: PBMCs from the stem cell graft donor, obtained from the stem cell graft. This TCR derives from a human donor who donated a stem cell graft to a child with acute lymphoblastic leukemia. The chain combines TRBV5-1 with TRBJ2-7, with 8 bases aligning to TRBD1. Here the CDR3 reads CASSLLGQGSSYEQYF. As DNA, the CDR3 is TGCGCCAGCAGCTTGCTAGGACAGGGTAGCTCCTACGAGCAGTACTTC.